The 11 T cell receptor beta chains listed next were all sequenced from one sample in a study of T cells in Graves' hyperthyroidism and ophthalmopathy. Amplification targeted TCR beta CDR3 regions from RNA transcripts. In the first-round RT-PCR of the TCR CDR3, the HTBI primer set was used. TCRdb re-derived calls from the multiplex PCR reads in MiXCR, one entry per CDR3 protein. The table includes 650,000 to 700,000 distinct CDR3 sequences, approximately 15% detected once. The sequencing input was blood. These TCRs come from a man aged 45 to 65 with Graves' hyperthyroidism.

This clonotype has ten or more counts. The rearrangement uses TRBV28 and TRBJ1-6; 8 bases are shared with TRBD1. CDR3 length equals 14 residues. Germline trimming cut 6 bases from V and 5 bases from J; bases unmatched to any gene: 3. The germline V gene encodes CDR1 MDHEN and CDR2 SYDVKM. DNA of the CDR3: TGTGCCAGCAGCTTGACAGGGGATAATTCACCCCTCCACTTT. Encoded protein: CASSLTGDNSPLHF.

This clonotype showed up many times. The chain is built from TRBV3-1 and TRBJ2-7, with no clear D. This CDR3 is built from 13 residues. CDR1 LGHDT and CDR2 YNNKEL come from the germline V gene (reference sequence). Between the trimmed V and J ends, which lost 4 bases and 3 bases, there was a span of 10 bases. The CDR3 loop reads CASSPPGGYEQYF. The CDR3, as DNA: TGTGCCAGCAGCCCCCCGGGCGGCTACGAGCAGTACTTC.

This clonotype was seen at least ten times. V is TRBV6-5 and J is TRBJ2-5; D perhaps matches TRBD2 (5 bases). This CDR3 region has 15 residues. V was clipped by 0 bases and J by 5 bases, with 13 bases between them. Germline V lookup: CDR1 MNHEY, CDR2 SVGAGI. The CDR3 loop reads CASSYSSGAVETQYF. In DNA, the CDR3 is TGTGCCAGCAGTTACTCGTCCGGAGCGGTTGAGACCCAGTACTTC.

This clonotype was seen a handful of times. The genes are TRBV4-1 and TRBJ2-6, with TRBD1 as a possible D gene (5 bases). The length of the CDR3 is 17 residues. With 7 bases removed from V and 0 bases from J, the gap between germline ends came to 16 bases. Germline V gene sequence: CDR1 MGHRA, CDR2 YSYEKL. CDR3 loop: CASTPGGANSGANVLTF. In nucleotides, the CDR3 is TGCGCCAGCACCCCAGGTGGGGCAAACTCTGGGGCCAACGTCCTGACTTTC.

In its sample, this clonotype was seen many times. The chain links TRBV5-1 to TRBJ2-6; unclear D gene. The CDR3 spans 14 residues. Per the germline V gene, CDR1 is SGHRS and CDR2 is YFSETQ. The V gene lost 4 bases and the J gene lost 4 bases, with 9 bases spanning the gap. CDR3 nucleotide sequence: TGCGCCAGCAGCACCGCAGGAGGGGCCAACGTCCTGACTTTC. Translated: CASSTAGGANVLTF.

This clonotype was observed at least ten times. The genes are TRBV2 and TRBJ2-3, with D possibly matching TRBD1 (5 bases). V lost 6 bases, J lost 4 bases, and 8 bases lay in between. Germline V gives CDR1 SNHLY, CDR2 FYNNEI. The CDR3 consists of 12 residues. The CDR3 coding sequence is TGTGCCAGCAGGCAGGGCTCAGATACGCAGTATTTT. It codes for CASRQGSDTQYF.

This clonotype has only a few counts. The chain has TRBV7-9 and TRBJ2-2; 12 bases are shared with TRBD2. Germline V CDR1 and CDR2: SEHNR, FQNEAQ (reference sequence). This CDR3 spans 16 amino acids. Trimming cost V 6 bases and J 6 bases; bases outside gene matches: 8. The DNA of the CDR3 is TGTGCCAGCAGTTTGGAGACTAGCGGGAGATCCGGGGAGCTGTTTTTT. Residues: CASSLETSGRSGELFF.

This clonotype was counted many times. The chain's CDR3 is CASSLTGKGYTEAFF. The DNA of the CDR3 is TGTGCCAGCAGTCTGACAGGGAAGGGGTACACTGAAGCTTTCTTT. The gene calls are TRBV28 and TRBJ1-1; TRBD1 matches 7 bases. CDR1 is MDHEN and CDR2 is SYDVKM in the germline V gene. The CDR3 is 15 amino acids. V lost 5 bases to trimming and J lost 3 bases; unmatched junction nucleotides: 9.

The genes are TRBV12-5 and TRBJ1-1, with 11 positions matching TRBD1. The CDR3 contains 16 residues. V lost 0 bases to trimming and J lost 3 bases; unmatched junction nucleotides: 3. Germline V gives CDR1 LGHNT, CDR2 FRNRAP. The CDR3 region has the DNA TGTGCTAGTGGTTTGGTCTTGGACAGGGGGCACACTGAAGCTTTCTTT. Its translation: CASGLVLDRGHTEAFF.

This chain links TRBV10-2 with TRBJ1-3, with D possibly being TRBD1 (5 bases). This CDR3 is 17 amino acids long. V shed 6 bases and J shed 1 base, with 19 bases lying between them. Germline-derived CDR1 and CDR2 are WSHSY and SAAADI. CDR3 region: CASRGYTGGESGNTIYF. In DNA, the CDR3 is TGCGCCAGCAGGGGGTACACAGGCGGAGAGTCTGGAAACACCATATATTTT.

The table lists this clonotype with a few counts. This chain connects TRBV7-2 to TRBJ2-7; possible D gene TRBD1, 5 bases. V lost 5 bases, J lost 6 bases, and 11 bases lay in between. From germline, CDR1 is SGHTA and CDR2 FQGNSA. The CDR3 is 12 amino acids. Here the CDR3 DNA reads TGTGCCAGCAGCAAACAGGCAGGCGAGCAGTACTTC. Its protein is CASSKQAGEQYF.